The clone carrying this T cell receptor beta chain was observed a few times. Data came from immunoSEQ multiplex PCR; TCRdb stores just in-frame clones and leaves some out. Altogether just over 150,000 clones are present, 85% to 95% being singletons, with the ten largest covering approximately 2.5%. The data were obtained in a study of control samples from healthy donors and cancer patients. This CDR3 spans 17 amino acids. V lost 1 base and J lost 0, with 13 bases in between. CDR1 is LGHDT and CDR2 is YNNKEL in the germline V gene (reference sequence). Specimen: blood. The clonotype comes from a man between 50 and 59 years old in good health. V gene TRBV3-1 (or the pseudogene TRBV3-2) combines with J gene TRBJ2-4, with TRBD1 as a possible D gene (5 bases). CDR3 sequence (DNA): TGTGCCAGCAGCCAAGTCGGACAAGGGGAAGCCAAAAACATTCAGTACTTC. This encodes CASSQVGQGEAKNIQYF.